The sequence of this T cell receptor (beta chain) was determined in a study of blood T cell repertoires in COVID-19 (TCRdb year 2020). Concerning the study at large: Samples covering the acute and convalescent phases of COVID-19 were provided by collaborators in the United States, Italy and Spain. The prospective study material was composed of cDNA or gDNA derived from T cells, B-cell-depleted T cells, or PBMCs. Deeply sampled blood TCRbeta repertoires from subjects exposed to, actively infected with, or recovered from COVID-19 were included in the dataset. The repertoires were released in a freely available public database meant as a resource for research on the immune response to SARS-CoV-2. Samples were obtained from the ongoing ImmuneRACE study (first 160 participants) and from about 1,300 subjects provided by 6 global collaborators. A de-identified subject ID, COVID-19 status, age in years and sex were almost always included in the sample metadata. Where available, HLA class I and class II types were taken from metadata supplied by the sample provider and were not determined by assay-based typing.

Results the study describes overall, beyond this receptor: The amount of clinical and demographic metadata varied by source and participant and was provided uncurated.

The immunoSEQ Assay, a bias-controlled multiplex PCR, was used to amplify TCRbeta CDR3 regions from genomic DNA. Processing in the source paper ran as follows. The number of nucleated cells in each sample was estimated from the amplification of reference gene primers within the assay. Sequence reads were collapsed and filtered to measure the absolute abundance of every unique TCRbeta CDR3 rearrangement. Productive Simpson clonality was computed per sample as the square root of Simpson's diversity index over productive rearrangements. TCRdb took over this immuneACCESS table, retaining in-frame rearrangements with V and J assigned. Such tables are incomplete; in checked studies, under half of the missing clones stem from an unresolved V gene, and the remainder is unexplained. Clonal size and the V and J genes are those of that table, whereas D and trimming came from the DNA. The sample contains about 45,000 clones, about 85% of them found a single time. 5.4% of the sample rests with the top ten.

The junction shows trimming of 2 bases on V and 4 bases on J, plus 11 bases between the germline ends. CDR1 and CDR2 were assigned from the germline V gene as SNHLY and FYNNEI. From the cysteine up to the phenylalanine, the CDR3 has a length of 14 residues. Of the read, only the CDR3 DNA is kept; its 42 bases are in frame from base 1. Collaborating institutions collected whole blood in K2EDTA tubes following their own protocols. Collaborator samples were shipped for TCRbeta analysis as frozen whole blood, isolated PBMCs, or DNA extracted from either sample type. As for this clone: The antigen it binds to is not known. Per-base quality was not reported, and no clone a single base away is much larger than it.

This sequence originates from a man over 45 with active COVID-19. The sequencing sample was made of peripheral blood. This chain joins TRBV2 to TRBJ1-2; the D gene lacks a confident call. The CDR3 protein is CASSERSGSYGYTF. The nucleotide sequence is given as TGTGCCAGCAGTGAACGGAGCGGGAGCTATGGCTACACCTTC.